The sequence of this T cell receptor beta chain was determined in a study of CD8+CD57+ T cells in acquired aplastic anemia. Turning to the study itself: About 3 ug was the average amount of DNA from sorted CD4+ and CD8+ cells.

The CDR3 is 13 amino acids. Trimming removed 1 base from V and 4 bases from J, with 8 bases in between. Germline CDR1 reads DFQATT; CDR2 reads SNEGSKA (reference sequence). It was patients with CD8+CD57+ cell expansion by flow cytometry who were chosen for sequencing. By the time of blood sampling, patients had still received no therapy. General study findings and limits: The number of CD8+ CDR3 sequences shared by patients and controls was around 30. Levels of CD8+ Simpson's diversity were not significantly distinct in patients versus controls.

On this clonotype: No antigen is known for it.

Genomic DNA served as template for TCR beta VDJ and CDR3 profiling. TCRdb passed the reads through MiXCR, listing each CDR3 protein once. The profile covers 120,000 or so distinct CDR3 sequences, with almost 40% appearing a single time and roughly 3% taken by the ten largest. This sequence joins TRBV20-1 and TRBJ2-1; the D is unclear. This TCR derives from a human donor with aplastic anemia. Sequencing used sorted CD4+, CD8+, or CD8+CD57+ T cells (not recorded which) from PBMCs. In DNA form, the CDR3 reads TGCAGTGCTAGAGGAACGCCTTACAATGAGCAGTTCTTC. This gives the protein CSARGTPYNEQFF.